There are many counts of the clone carrying this T cell receptor (beta chain). Its antigen remains unknown. It was RNA transcripts that yielded the amplified TCR beta CDR3 regions. A set of HTBI primers served as the primers for a first-round RT-PCR of the TCR CDR3. TCRdb analysed the multiplex PCR reads with MiXCR anew, one entry per CDR3 protein. Among around 610,000 distinct CDR3 sequences listed, approximately 14% were seen once. The CDR3 contains 14 residues. The germline CDR1 and CDR2 sequences are SGHRS and YFSETQ. With 4 bases removed from V and 5 bases from J, the gap between germline ends came to 13 bases. This record belongs to a study of T cells in Graves' hyperthyroidism and ophthalmopathy. Study results and limitations: Progression to ophthalmopathy was predicted a median of about 6.6 months early.

This TCR derives from a woman in her thirties or forties with Graves' ophthalmopathy. Sequencing input: blood. The chain combines TRBV5-1 with TRBJ1-5; TRBD1 might be the D (6 bases). The CDR3 DNA follows: TGCGCCAGCAGCATACAGGGAGGAGATCAGCCCCAGCATTTT. Residues: CASSIQGGDQPQHF.